Each of the 32 T cell receptor beta chains below was sequenced from the same sample in a study of T-cell reconstitution after alpha-beta-depleted transplantation in children. Unique molecular identifiers were incorporated when the TCRbeta library was constructed. A single record per CDR3 protein comes from TCRdb applying MiXCR to the PCR reads. The sample includes around 400,000 distinct CDR3 sequences, roughly a tenth of them seen just once. Sample: PBMCs from the stem cell graft donor, taken from the stem cell graft. These TCRs come from a human donor who donated a stem cell graft to a child with acute myeloid leukemia.

This clonotype came up a few times. The chain recombines TRBV10-3 with TRBJ2-1, with 9 bases that match TRBD2. The CDR3 contains 15 residues. Losses at the gene ends were 4 bases for V and 7 bases for J; bases not matched to a gene: 8. Germline CDR1 ENHRY, CDR2 SYGVKD. The CDR3 DNA sequence: TGTGCCATCAGTGTAGCGGGAGCAGTTTCAAATGAGCAGTTCTTC. Its protein is CAISVAGAVSNEQFF.

The table lists this clonotype with many counts. This rearrangement joins TRBV12-3 or TRBV12-4 to TRBJ2-1, with D possibly called TRBD1 or TRBD2 (5 bases each). V lost 6 bases and J lost 3, with 9 bases in between. This CDR3 spans 13 amino acids. CDR3 DNA sequence: TGTGCCAGCAGGCAGGGAGACTACAATGAGCAGTTCTTC. This encodes CASRQGDYNEQFF.

The chain links TRBV7-9 to TRBJ2-6; D gene unclear. Trimming removed 2 bases at V and 4 bases at J, with 9 bases between. Germline-derived CDR1 and CDR2 are SEHNR and FQNEAQ (reference sequence). The CDR3 extends over 15 amino acids. This chain's CDR3 is CASSLRIRGANVLTF. The CDR3 DNA follows: TGTGCCAGCAGCTTACGCATCCGAGGGGCCAACGTCCTGACTTTC.

The CDR3 here is CASSQDNSGSRAIQYF. Here the CDR3 DNA reads TGCGCCAGCAGCCAAGATAATAGCGGGAGTCGAGCCATTCAGTACTTC. The chain recombines TRBV4-3 with TRBJ2-4, with 9 bases fitting TRBD2. The germline gives CDR1 LGHNA, CDR2 YSLEER. The CDR3 contains 16 residues. Trimming cost V 0 bases and J 9 bases; bases outside gene matches: 9.

In this sample, this clonotype turned up a few times. The rearrangement joins TRBV29-1 to TRBJ1-2, with a tentative D call TRBD1 (5 bases). V lost 8 bases and J lost 4, with 11 bases in between. The CDR3 spans 11 residues. In germline, CDR1 is SQVTM, CDR2 ANQGSEA. CDR3 sequence reads: CSTTGGYGYTF. The CDR3 DNA reads as TGCAGCACCACAGGCGGCTATGGCTACACCTTC.

Regarding this clonotype: Mismatch with germline at one junction end may stem from a read error. The chain joins TRBV5-1 to TRBJ2-2, with TRBD2 as a possible D gene (5 bases). The CDR3 is 14 amino acids. Germline V gene sequence: CDR1 SGHRS, CDR2 YFSETQ. CDR3 DNA sequence: TGCGCCAGCAGCTTGGTTGGGAGCACCGGGCAGCTGTTTTTT. It translates to CASSLVGSTGQLFF.

This clonotype was detected a few times. The rearrangement links TRBV24-1 to TRBJ2-2; no reliable D call. CDR1 and CDR2 (germline): KGHDR, SFDVKD. With 5 bases removed from V and 0 bases from J, the gap between germline ends came to 3 bases. This CDR3 region has 13 residues. CDR3 in DNA: TGTGCCACCAGTGGCTCGAACACCGGGGAGCTGTTTTTT. Its protein is CATSGSNTGELFF.

This clonotype was observed at least ten times. This sequence joins TRBV20-1 and TRBJ2-5; D may correspond to TRBD1 or TRBD2 (5 bases each). CDR1 is DFQATT, CDR2 SNEGSKA, per germline (reference sequence). The V end lost 0 bases, the J end lost 5 bases, and 13 bases lay between the germline ends. CDR3 size: 14 residues. The chain's CDR3 is CSARDRGPEETQYF. The CDR3 DNA sequence: TGCAGTGCTAGAGATCGGGGACCGGAGGAGACCCAGTACTTC.

This chain uses TRBV10-3 with TRBJ2-7, with TRBD1 as a possible D gene (5 bases). The CDR3 spans 13 residues. V lost 2 bases and J 3 bases, leaving 8 bases between the germline ends. Germline CDR1 ENHRY, CDR2 SYGVKD. CDR3 nucleotides: TGTGCCATCAGTGAGGGCAGGGACTACGAGCAGTACGTC. Encoded protein: CAISEGRDYEQYV.

This clonotype occurred a few times. The chain combines TRBV25-1 with TRBJ1-6; D is undetermined. Germline lookup yields CDR1 MGHDK and CDR2 SYGVNS. V lost 1 base to trimming and J lost 7 bases, with 5 bases between them. The CDR3 totals 13 residues. The CDR3 nucleotides are TGTGCCAGCAGTGAATTGCCGAATTCACCCCTCCACTTT. Amino acid sequence: CASSELPNSPLHF.

The sample holds a few counts of this clonotype. V gene TRBV5-1 combines with J gene TRBJ2-6; D is perhaps TRBD2 (5 bases). The germline gives CDR1 SGHRS, CDR2 YFSETQ. The CDR3 covers 17 residues. The ends were cut back, 0 bases at V and 3 bases at J, with 13 bases in the middle. The CDR3 loop reads CASSLGGRGVGANVLTF. In DNA, the CDR3 is TGCGCCAGCAGCTTGGGGGGTCGGGGAGTTGGGGCCAACGTCCTGACTTTC.

V and J are TRBV9 and TRBJ2-1; 11 nucleotides match TRBD2. The CDR3 spans 15 residues. V shed 2 bases, J shed 5 bases, and the junction held 3 bases outside the gene matches. From germline, CDR1 is SGDLS and CDR2 YYNGEE. CDR3 in amino acids: CASSVTSGADNEQFF. In DNA form, the CDR3 reads TGTGCCAGCAGCGTGACTAGCGGGGCCGACAATGAGCAGTTCTTC.

The chain joins TRBV3-1 to TRBJ2-5; the D gene is possibly TRBD2 (7 bases). The CDR3 is 16 residues long. Deletions cut 1 base from V and 5 bases from J, with 17 bases between. Looked up from germline, CDR1 is LGHDT and CDR2 is YNNKEL (reference sequence). The DNA for the CDR3 is TGTGCCAGCAGCCAAGGGCGGGGGCCTTTTTTTGAGACCCAGTACTTC. This translates into CASSQGRGPFFETQYF.

This clonotype was recorded a few times. The chain is built from TRBV5-1 and TRBJ2-5; TRBD1 matches 8 bases. CDR1 SGHRS and CDR2 YFSETQ come from the germline V gene. The CDR3 has 13 residues. The V and J ends lost 3 bases and 5 bases, in that order; junction bases with no gene match: 3. CDR3 nucleotide sequence: TGCGCCAGCAGCTGGGACAGGAGGGAGACCCAGTACTTC. Translation: CASSWDRRETQYF.

This clonotype was picked up many times. The V and J genes are TRBV12-3 or TRBV12-4 and TRBJ1-5, with D tentatively TRBD1 (5 bases). V was trimmed by 5 bases and J by 3 bases, leaving 14 bases between them. CDR3 length equals 15 residues. The CDR3 protein is CASSSNGGNNQPQHF. In DNA, the CDR3 is TGTGCCAGCAGTAGCAATGGGGGTAACAATCAGCCCCAGCATTTT.

This chain uses TRBV20-1 with TRBJ1-1; the D is unclear. Trimming stripped 0 bases from V and 5 bases from J, with 10 bases between. The CDR3 contains 13 residues. Germline V gene data show CDR1 as DFQATT and CDR2 as SNEGSKA (reference sequence). CDR3: CSAREGLGTEAFF. The CDR3 DNA reads as TGCAGTGCTAGAGAGGGGTTGGGGACTGAAGCTTTCTTT.

The rearrangement uses TRBV5-1 and TRBJ2-2, with TRBD2 matching over 13 bases. This CDR3 comprises 17 residues. V lost 1 base and J lost 4; bases outside the gene matches: 4. Germline CDR1 SGHRS, CDR2 YFSETQ. In DNA, the CDR3 is TGCGCCAGCAGCTTGACTAGCGGGAGGGCAGCCACCGGGGAGCTGTTTTTT. It specifies CASSLTSGRAATGELFF.

This clonotype was recorded at least ten times. The chain uses TRBV9 and TRBJ2-2, with 8 bases identical to TRBD1. The CDR3 consists of 17 residues. The J segment lost 2 bases and the V segment lost 2 bases, leaving 8 bases of the junction unmatched. Germline CDR1 SGDLS, CDR2 YYNGEE. The CDR3 sequence is CASSVGTGGRNTGELFF. The CDR3 DNA follows: TGTGCCAGCAGCGTCGGGACAGGAGGACGCAACACCGGGGAGCTGTTTTTT.

This clonotype was counted many times. The chain recombines TRBV12-3 or TRBV12-4 with TRBJ1-3, with a weak D call TRBD1 (6 bases). Trimming removed 4 bases at V and 1 base at J, with 8 bases between. The CDR3 consists of 14 residues. Here the CDR3 reads CASSSQGSGNTIYF. In DNA, the CDR3 is TGTGCCAGCAGTTCACAGGGATCTGGAAACACCATATATTTT.

V gene TRBV20-1 combines with J gene TRBJ2-3; 8 bases align to TRBD1. Looked up from germline, CDR1 is DFQATT and CDR2 is SNEGSKA (reference sequence). The CDR3 is 13 amino acids. With 3 bases clipped from V and 3 bases from J, the junction kept 2 bases outside the gene matches. The CDR3 reads CSASDRGTDTQYF. The CDR3 bases are TGCAGTGCTAGTGACAGGGGTACAGATACGCAGTATTTT.

The sample holds a few counts of this clonotype. The J gene is TRBJ1-1, the V gene TRBV7-8; no definite D call. Germline V gives CDR1 SGHVS, CDR2 FQNEAQ. The CDR3 is 17 residues long. V lost 0 bases to trimming and J lost 3 bases, with 17 bases between them. CDR3 amino acids: CASSLALPGGRYTEAFF. DNA for the CDR3: TGTGCCAGCAGCTTAGCCCTCCCGGGAGGAAGGTACACTGAAGCTTTCTTT.

This clonotype was picked up a small number of times. The rearrangement uses TRBV5-4 and TRBJ2-5; perhaps D is TRBD1 or TRBD2 (6 bases each). The CDR3 spans 15 residues. From germline, CDR1 is SGHNT and CDR2 YYREEE (reference sequence). V was shortened by 2 bases and J by 3 bases, with 14 bases between the two germline ends. The DNA for the CDR3 is TGTGCCAGCAGCTTAACCGGGGGCAATGAAGAGACCCAGTACTTC. Protein sequence: CASSLTGGNEETQYF.

In this sample, this clonotype turned up once. This may be a read error: a much more frequent sequence differs by one nucleotide. The chain carries TRBV9 and TRBJ2-4; the D call may be TRBD1 or TRBD2 (5 bases each). The CDR3 extends over 14 amino acids. Per the germline V gene, CDR1 is SGDLS and CDR2 is YYNGEE. DNA of the CDR3: TGTGCCGGCAGCGCCTATGGGACCGTGGACATTCAGTACTTC. Its translation is CAGSAYGTVDIQYF.

This clonotype was recorded a few times. The V call is TRBV10-3, the J call TRBJ2-7, with 10 bases that match TRBD1. Germline values: CDR1 ENHRY, CDR2 SYGVKD. Trimming removed 4 bases from V and 4 bases from J; junction bases left unmatched: 7. CDR3 size: 15 residues. The CDR3 DNA is TGTGCCATCAGTGGGGGACAGGGGATCCCTTACGAGCAGTACGTC. As protein: CAISGGQGIPYEQYV.

There are many counts of this clonotype. The chain uses TRBV5-4 and TRBJ2-5; 9 bases align to TRBD2. With 1 base clipped from V and 6 bases from J, the junction kept 4 bases outside the gene matches. Germline lookup yields CDR1 SGHNT and CDR2 YYREEE (reference sequence). The CDR3 length is 14 residues. The CDR3: CASSLSSGEKTQYF. In DNA, the CDR3 is TGTGCCAGCAGCTTGTCTAGCGGGGAGAAGACCCAGTACTTC.

This clonotype was seen many times. The chain combines TRBV7-2 with TRBJ2-1; D may be TRBD2 (6 bases). The germline V gene has CDR1 SGHTA and CDR2 FQGNSA. CDR3 size: 10 residues. DNA of the CDR3: TGTGCGTCGCGGGGTGTTGAGCAGTTCTTC. Amino acid sequence: CASRGVEQFF. Full variable domain (remainder filled in from reference TRBV7-2 and TRBJ2-1): GAGVSQSPSNKVTEKGKDVELRCDPISGHTALYWYRQSLGQGLEFLIYFQGNSAPDKSGLPSDRFSAERTGGSVSTLTIQRTQQEDSAVYLCASRGVEQFFGPGTRLTVL.

This clonotype has more than one count but fewer than ten. V usage is TRBV7-9 and J usage is TRBJ1-5; a weak D match, TRBD1 (5 bases). V lost 1 base, J lost 6 bases, and 10 bases lay in between. The germline CDR1 and CDR2 sequences are SEHNR and FQNEAQ (reference sequence). CDR3 length: 14 amino acids. The CDR3 loop reads CASSLGGGVQPQHF. The CDR3 nucleotides are TGTGCCAGCAGCTTAGGAGGAGGGGTTCAGCCCCAGCATTTT.

This clonotype was seen a few times. The chain recombines TRBV29-1 with TRBJ2-1; D remains unclear. V lost 4 bases to trimming and J lost 5 bases, with 15 bases between them. Germline V gene data show CDR1 as SQVTM and CDR2 as ANQGSEA. CDR3 length equals 14 residues. CDR3 sequence reads: CSVGSLLTNNEQFF. Here the CDR3 DNA reads TGCAGCGTTGGGTCGTTGCTGACGAACAATGAGCAGTTCTTC.

This clonotype turned up a few times. The V call is TRBV4-1, the J call TRBJ2-5; 12 nucleotides agree with TRBD2. J was trimmed by 2 bases and V by 4 bases; bases with no gene match: 5. CDR3 length: 16 amino acids. Germline lookup yields CDR1 MGHRA and CDR2 YSYEKL. CDR3 residues: CASSPGLAGLQETQYF. The CDR3, as DNA: TGCGCCAGCAGCCCTGGACTAGCGGGGCTACAAGAGACCCAGTACTTC.

The chain employs TRBV29-1 and TRBJ2-7; D is undetermined. The CDR3 loop spans 13 amino acids. V was trimmed by 3 bases and J by 2 bases, leaving 11 bases between them. Germline V gives CDR1 SQVTM, CDR2 ANQGSEA. The CDR3 region has the DNA TGCAGCGTTGAGTCCGGTGGGGCCTACGAGCAGTACTTC. This gives the protein CSVESGGAYEQYF.

This clonotype came up many times. Mismatch with germline at one junction end may stem from a read error. The chain links TRBV5-1 to TRBJ1-2; TRBD1 might be the D (6 bases). In germline, CDR1 is SGHRS, CDR2 YFSETQ. The CDR3 length is 12 residues. The CDR3 sequence: CASSLAGDGYTF. In DNA form, the CDR3 reads TGTGCTAGCAGCTTAGCAGGGGACGGCTACACCTTC.

This clonotype was detected a few times. The chain uses TRBV25-1 and TRBJ2-7, with 9 bases matching TRBD2. CDR1 is MGHDK, CDR2 SYGVNS, per germline. CDR3 length: 15 residues. V was pared by 6 bases and J by 0 bases, with 6 bases of the junction left unmatched. The CDR3 sequence is CASSFSGRLSYEQYF. CDR3 coding DNA: TGTGCCAGCAGCTTTAGCGGGAGACTCTCCTACGAGCAGTACTTC.